This TCR beta chain was obtained from a study of blood T cell repertoires in COVID-19. Produced via immunoSEQ multiplex PCR; TCRdb's table is partial and in-frame only. The sample gives around 200,000 clones, about 80% of which show up once; roughly 2.6% is in the top ten. Germline-derived CDR1 and CDR2 are SGHAT and FQNNGV. Trimming shortened V by 5 bases and J by 3 bases, and 13 bases separated the two germline ends. The CDR3 runs to 14 residues. This clonotype was sampled from a human donor with acute or convalescent COVID-19. The donor label of this sample is uncertain. The gene calls are TRBV11-2 and TRBJ1-2, with D uncertain. The sequencing sample was made of peripheral blood. The CDR3: CASSPLKRDYGYTF. CDR3 in DNA: TGTGCCAGCAGCCCCCTCAAGCGGGACTATGGCTACACCTTC.